These 21 T cell receptor beta chains were sequenced from one sample in a study of cytomegalovirus exposure and HLA in healthy donors. The PCR employed 60 Vbeta primers together with 13 Jbeta primers. Some clones are missing from TCRdb's copy, which holds only in-frame ones; the method was immunoSEQ multiplex PCR. The sample lists 90,000 to 110,000 clones, roughly 79% occurring once. Sequenced sample: PBMCs. The source of these receptors is a male donor in good health and CMV-seronegative.

V and J are TRBV9 and TRBJ2-4, with 8 bases aligning to TRBD1. Trimming cost V 4 bases and J 4 bases; bases outside gene matches: 16. Germline CDR1 reads SGDLS; CDR2 reads YYNGEE. The CDR3 contains 18 residues. CDR3 DNA: TGTGCCAGCAGCCAGAGGGGTGGACAGGGTGGTTTGAAAAACATTCAGTACTTC. Amino acids: CASSQRGGQGGLKNIQYF.

This chain joins TRBV27 and TRBJ2-7; 8 bases agree with TRBD2. Germline V gives CDR1 MNHEY, CDR2 SMNVEV (reference sequence). The CDR3 extends over 17 amino acids. Germline trimming cut 8 bases from V and 8 bases from J; bases unmatched to any gene: 23. CDR3 in amino acids: CASGTTSGGGQLRKQYF. For the CDR3, the DNA is TGTGCCAGCGGGACAACTAGCGGAGGGGGGCAGTTAAGGAAGCAGTACTTC.

This rearrangement joins TRBV5-1 to TRBJ2-5, with 8 bases identical to TRBD2. The CDR3 runs to 17 residues. Germline CDR1 and CDR2: SGHRS and YFSETQ. The ends lost 0 bases at V and 0 bases at J; junction bases unmatched: 7. The CDR3 loop reads CASSLERASGYQETQYF. CDR3 sequence (DNA): TGCGCCAGCAGCTTGGAAAGGGCTAGCGGGTACCAAGAGACCCAGTACTTC.

The chain links TRBV20-1 to TRBJ1-2; D gene uncertain. Trimming pared 3 bases from V and 8 bases from J, leaving 10 bases between. The CDR3 is made up of 11 amino acids. Germline CDR1 is DFQATT and CDR2 is SNEGSKA (reference sequence). CDR3 sequence reads: CSASWEEGYTF. The CDR3 nucleotides are TGCAGTGCTAGTTGGGAGGAGGGCTACACCTTC.

V is TRBV9 and J is TRBJ1-1; D gene uncertain. V gave up 4 bases and J gave up 6 bases, with 13 bases separating them. Germline loops: CDR1 SGDLS, CDR2 YYNGEE. This CDR3 is 13 amino acids long. This chain's CDR3 is CASSTNAVAEAFF. CDR3 nucleotide sequence: TGTGCCAGCAGCACTAACGCCGTGGCTGAAGCTTTCTTT. Variable domain in full (rest from reference TRBV9 and TRBJ1-1): DSGVTQTPKHLITATGQRVTLRCSPRSGDLSVYWYQQSLDQGLQFLIQYYNGEERAKGNILERFSAQQFPDLHSELNLSSLELGDSALYFCASSTNAVAEAFFGQGTRLTVV.

The rearrangement joins TRBV11-2 to TRBJ2-7; possible D gene TRBD2, 5 bases. Germline CDR1 is SGHAT and CDR2 is FQNNGV. The CDR3 has 14 residues. V shed 5 bases and J shed 5 bases, with 16 bases lying between them. The CDR3 nucleotides read TGTGCCAGCAGCCTAGTGGGATACGGGGACGAGCAGTACTTC. Residues: CASSLVGYGDEQYF.

This chain uses TRBV6-6 with TRBJ2-3; D unclear. Trimming removed 6 bases at V and 2 bases at J, with 18 bases between. Germline CDR1 MNHNY, CDR2 SVGAGI (reference sequence). CDR3 length: 16 residues. Written as DNA, the CDR3 is TGTGCCAGCAGCCCACCCCCTGGGCGTTTCACAGATACGCAGTATTTT. This translates into CASSPPPGRFTDTQYF.

This clone was found once. The rearrangement uses TRBV5-1 and TRBJ2-2, with 10 bases aligning to TRBD2. This CDR3 is 14 amino acids long. J was trimmed by 5 bases and V by 7 bases; bases with no gene match: 5. Per the germline V gene, CDR1 is SGHRS and CDR2 is YFSETQ. The CDR3 coding sequence is TGCGCCAGCGGGATAGCGGGAGGTACCGGGGAGCTGTTTTTT. Its protein is CASGIAGGTGELFF.

V usage is TRBV5-1 and J usage is TRBJ2-2; TRBD1 matches 11 bases. The germline CDR1 and CDR2 sequences are SGHRS and YFSETQ. The CDR3 sequence is 16 residues long. The V gene end was trimmed by 4 bases and the J gene end by 5 bases; junction bases not matched to a gene: 7. CDR3 DNA: TGCGCCAGCAGCCGGGGGACAGGGGGAGCAACCGGGGAGCTGTTTTTT. Protein sequence: CASSRGTGGATGELFF.

Written as DNA, the CDR3 is TGCGCCAGCAGCCAAAGTGGGGACACGACTAACTATGGCTACACCTTC. Translated, it gives CASSQSGDTTNYGYTF. The V call is TRBV4-3, the J call TRBJ1-2; the D gene is possibly TRBD1 (6 bases). This CDR3 is 16 amino acids long. Trimming took off 2 bases at V and 0 bases at J, with 13 bases between the two ends. CDR1 is LGHNA and CDR2 is YSLEER in the germline V gene.

The chain uses TRBV25-1 and TRBJ2-2, with D possibly matching TRBD2 (5 bases). The CDR3 has 18 residues. From germline, CDR1 is MGHDK and CDR2 SYGVNS. V lost 1 base, J lost 0 bases, and 15 bases lay in between. The CDR3: CASSESGGRLANTGELFF. CDR3 nucleotides: TGTGCCAGCAGTGAATCGGGTGGGAGACTCGCGAACACCGGGGAGCTGTTTTTT.

The chain carries TRBV21-1 and TRBJ1-5; the table assigns TRBD1, which was not confirmed against the DNA. TRBV21-1 corresponds to a pseudogene. This CDR3 has 13 amino acids. The CDR3 DNA reads as TGTGCCAGCAGGACAGGGAGCAATCAGCCCCAGCATTTT. It yields the protein CASRTGSNQPQHF.

This chain connects TRBV29-1 to TRBJ1-2; 9 nucleotides agree with TRBD1. This CDR3 region has 13 residues. Looked up from germline, CDR1 is SQVTM and CDR2 is ANQGSEA. The V gene end was trimmed by 5 bases and the J gene end by 8 bases; junction bases not matched to a gene: 9. Here the CDR3 reads CSVRSGTGTGYTF. For the CDR3, the DNA is TGCAGCGTTCGCTCCGGGACAGGGACAGGCTACACCTTC.

This chain uses TRBV27 with TRBJ2-1; maybe TRBD2 (6 bases). Germline-derived CDR1 and CDR2 are MNHEY and SMNVEV (reference sequence). The germline V and J ends were trimmed by 7 bases and 7 bases, with 14 bases remaining between them. There are 13 residues in the CDR3. In nucleotides, the CDR3 is TGTGCCAGCACCTCACTAGCTGTGAATGAGCAGTTCTTC. Protein product: CASTSLAVNEQFF.

The rearrangement uses TRBV15 and TRBJ2-1, with 8 nucleotides matching TRBD2. CDR1 and CDR2 (germline): LNHNV, YYDKDF (reference sequence). Trimming removed 1 base from V and 3 bases from J; junction bases left unmatched: 5. The CDR3 is made up of 16 amino acids. CDR3 sequence: CATSRVTGGDYNEQFF. CDR3 sequence (DNA): TGTGCCACCAGCAGAGTGACGGGAGGGGACTACAATGAGCAGTTCTTC.

The rearrangement uses TRBV19 and TRBJ1-3; 7 nucleotides match TRBD1. Germline values: CDR1 LNHDA, CDR2 SQIVND (reference sequence). The CDR3 is made up of 14 amino acids. Trimming at V came to 7 bases and at J to 4 bases, leaving 7 bases not matched to a gene. This CDR3 reads CASKPTGTGNTIYF. CDR3 DNA: TGTGCCAGTAAGCCGACAGGGACGGGAAACACCATATATTTT.

The chain links TRBV9 to TRBJ2-3; D may be TRBD1 (5 bases). The CDR3 has 14 amino acids. Germline assignment: CDR1 SGDLS and CDR2 YYNGEE. V shed 5 bases and J shed 2 bases, with 12 bases lying between them. The CDR3 reads CASRRGEPTDTQYF. CDR3 DNA sequence: TGTGCCAGCAGAAGGGGCGAGCCCACAGATACGCAGTATTTT.

J is TRBJ1-6 and V is TRBV5-1; 9 bases are a match to TRBD1. This CDR3 has 14 residues. Germline V gene data show CDR1 as SGHRS and CDR2 as YFSETQ. V lost 4 bases and J lost 10; bases outside the gene matches: 6. CDR3 amino acids: CASSPQGAESPLHF. The CDR3 nucleotides are TGCGCCAGCAGCCCACAGGGGGCGGAATCACCCCTCCACTTT.

This clone came up a few times. V is TRBV6-4 and J is TRBJ2-3; 10 nucleotides agree with TRBD2. Germline V lookup: CDR1 MRHNA, CDR2 SNTAGT. The CDR3 runs to 16 residues. The junction had 6 bases not matched to a gene; V was cut back by 2 bases and J by 4 bases. CDR3 protein: CASSDGAGGPPDTQYF. The CDR3 nucleotides are TGTGCCAGCAGTGACGGAGCGGGAGGGCCGCCAGATACGCAGTATTTT.

The chain has TRBV7-2 and TRBJ1-6; 8 bases fit TRBD1. With V trimmed by 3 bases and J by 7 bases, 5 bases remained unmatched. This CDR3 contains 15 residues. CDR1 is SGHTA, CDR2 FQGNSA, per germline. CDR3 bases: TGTGCCAGCAGCTTTCAGACAGGGGTCAATTCACCCCTCCACTTT. Amino acid sequence: CASSFQTGVNSPLHF.

There are a few counts of this clone. V usage is TRBV2 and J usage is TRBJ1-1; D unresolved. The CDR3 contains 13 residues. The ends were cut back, 8 bases at V and 1 base at J, with 11 bases in the middle. Germline values: CDR1 SNHLY, CDR2 FYNNEI. The CDR3 region is CASLTEGNTEAFF. The CDR3 DNA follows: TGTGCCAGCCTCACCGAGGGGAACACTGAAGCTTTCTTT.